The rows below give T cell receptor beta chains drawn from one sample of a study of blood T cell repertoires in COVID-19. Produced via immunoSEQ multiplex PCR; TCRdb's table is partial and in-frame only. The data hold 310,000 or so clones, with roughly 89% observed a single time. The specimen was peripheral blood. The receptors derive from a man aged 25-45 years with COVID-19, enrolled during active disease. CDR3s include the opening cysteine and the closing phenylalanine or tryptophan. The D gene is left open where the match is weak. Clone size is shown for a subset of rows, as once, few, many or a class of expanded clone.

d_call	clone_size	v_call	j_call	cdr3_nt	cdr3_aa
NA	NA	TRBV7-9	TRBJ1-1	TGTGCCAGCAGCTTACGCGTCGGAGCGAACACTGAAGCTTTCTTT	CASSLRVGANTEAFF
TRBD1	NA	TRBV11-1	TRBJ1-1	TGTGCCAGCAGCTTTGGGGGACAGGGACTAAACACTGAAGCTTTCTTT	CASSFGGQGLNTEAFF
NA	once	TRBV11-2	TRBJ2-5	TGTGCCAGCAGCTTAGGCGGCGCGGGTCTAGGGACCCAGTACTTC	CASSLGGAGLGTQYF
NA	NA	TRBV11-2	TRBJ1-6	TGTGCCAGCAGCTTAGATGGGAGCTCCTATAATTCACCCCTCCACTTT	CASSLDGSSYNSPLHF
TRBD1	once	TRBV6-5	TRBJ1-1	TGTGCCAGCAGAACGGGACAGACCATGAACACTGAAGCTTTCTTT	CASRTGQTMNTEAFF
TRBD1	NA	TRBV5-1	TRBJ2-7	TGCGCCAGCAGCTTATCCGGGACAGGCTACGAGCAGTACTTC	CASSLSGTGYEQYF
TRBD2	NA	TRBV15	TRBJ2-7	TGTGCCACCAGTCGATCTAGCGGAGGGAACGAGCAGTACTTC	CATSRSSGGNEQYF
NA	NA	TRBV24-1	TRBJ2-5	TGTGCCACCGGTGGGAATGGAGATTTGGAGACCCAGTACTTC	CATGGNGDLETQYF
NA	NA	TRBV30	TRBJ1-6	TGTGCCTGGGGCCTTAGCTCCTATAATTCACCCCTCCACTTT	CAWGLSSYNSPLHF
NA	NA	TRBV12-3/TRBV12-4	TRBJ1-2	TGTGCCAGCAGTCTCCCGGACTATGGCTACACCTTC	CASSLPDYGYTF
TRBD1	NA	TRBV18	TRBJ2-7	TGTGCCAGCTCACGAACTACAGGGGCCGAGCAGTACTTC	CASSRTTGAEQYF
NA	NA	TRBV5-8	TRBJ2-1	TGTGCCAGCAGCCCCCAGACTTTGAGCTCCTACAATGAGCAGTTCTTC	CASSPQTLSSYNEQFF
NA	once	TRBV7-6	TRBJ2-3	TGTGCCAGCAGCTCTTTACTAGTCACAGATACGCAGTATTTT	CASSSLLVTDTQYF
NA	NA	TRBV18	TRBJ2-3	TGTGCCAGCTCACCCGTGGACATAAGCACAGATACGCAGTATTTT	CASSPVDISTDTQYF
TRBD1	NA	TRBV13	TRBJ1-2	TGTGCCAGCAGCCCCGGGACAGGCGACTATGGCTACACCTTC	CASSPGTGDYGYTF
NA	once	TRBV6-5	TRBJ1-5	TGTGCCAGCAGCCCCCTGGTACTTAGCAATCAGCCCCAGCATTTT	CASSPLVLSNQPQHF
TRBD2	once	TRBV27	TRBJ2-1	TGTGCCAGCAGACCTCTAGCGGGAGGGCCCCGTGAGCAGTTCTTC	CASRPLAGGPREQFF
NA	NA	TRBV15	TRBJ2-1	TGTGCCACCAGCAGAGATCTAAGGAGGCAGATCAATAATGAGCAGTTCTTC	CATSRDLRRQINNEQFF
NA	few	TRBV5-1	TRBJ2-2	TGCGCCAGCAGCACCCGGGACACGCTCACCGGGGAGCTGTTTTTT	CASSTRDTLTGELFF
TRBD1	NA	TRBV19	TRBJ1-2	TGTGCCAGTAGTATATTGAGACAGGGGTTGAACTATGGCTACACCTTC	CASSILRQGLNYGYTF
NA	NA	TRBV5-1	TRBJ2-1	TGCGCCAGCAGCCCGAGCGGAGGCAATGAGCAGTTCTTC	CASSPSGGNEQFF
TRBD2	once	TRBV28	TRBJ2-1	TGTGCCAGCAGTTCCATCGGGACTAGCGGCAACAATGAGCAGTTCTTC	CASSSIGTSGNNEQFF
NA	NA	TRBV9	TRBJ1-4	TGTGCCAGCAGCGGGTTAACTGGTGCCCCAAACAATGAAAAACTGTTTTTT	CASSGLTGAPNNEKLFF
TRBD1	NA	TRBV20-1	TRBJ1-2	TGCAGTGCTAGTTCACCCGACAGGGGGCGTGGCTATGGCTACACCTTC	CSASSPDRGRGYGYTF
TRBD2	NA	TRBV6-2/TRBV6-3	TRBJ2-2	TGTGCCAGCAACCCCGCGGGAGGGGGGCGCGGCGGGGAGCTGTTTTTT	CASNPAGGGRGGELFF
TRBD1	NA	TRBV5-1	TRBJ2-7	TGCGCCAGCAGCTTGGCCCTGAGACAGGGGAATGAGCAGTACTTC	CASSLALRQGNEQYF
TRBD2	NA	TRBV7-2	TRBJ2-5	TGTGCCAGCAGCTTATTTCAGTTAGCGGGAGGAGAGACCCAGTACTTC	CASSLFQLAGGETQYF
TRBD2	NA	TRBV7-8	TRBJ2-3	TGTGCCAGCAGCTTAAACCAAGCGGGGGCCCGAGGGGACACAGATACGCAGTATTTT	CASSLNQAGARGDTDTQYF
TRBD2	NA	TRBV18	TRBJ2-7	TGTGCCAGCTCACCCCAGAATAGCGGGAGTTACGAGCAGTACTTC	CASSPQNSGSYEQYF
TRBD2	few	TRBV6-2/TRBV6-3	TRBJ2-5	TGTGCCAGCAGTTCGGGGACTAGCGGGGCGGAGACCCAGTACTTC	CASSSGTSGAETQYF
NA	NA	TRBV7-9	TRBJ1-3	TGTGCCTTTGGGGTGGACATTTGGGAACTCTCTGGAAACACCATATATTTT	CAFGVDIWELSGNTIYF
NA	NA	TRBV5-4	TRBJ2-7	TGTGCCAGCAGCTTGCTCCGAGGGCGAAACACGGAAAGTGACGAGCAGTACTTC	CASSLLRGRNTESDEQYF
NA	NA	TRBV6-5	TRBJ1-1	TGTGCCAGCAGTCACAGTACCGAAGCTTTCTTT	CASSHSTEAFF
NA	NA	TRBV29-1	TRBJ2-3	TGCAGCGTTGCTCAGAGCACAGATACGCAGTATTTT	CSVAQSTDTQYF
NA	NA	TRBV10-3	TRBJ1-5	TGTGCCATCAGTGAAGGGGACACAGGGAATCAGCCCCAGCATTTT	CAISEGDTGNQPQHF
NA	NA	TRBV5-1	TRBJ1-3	TGCGCCAGCAGCTTGGGCCAGGATAGAAACACCATATATTTT	CASSLGQDRNTIYF
TRBD2	NA	TRBV27	TRBJ2-7	TGTGCCAGCAGTTTAGCGGGGGGGCCCTACGAGCAGTACTTC	CASSLAGGPYEQYF
NA	NA	TRBV20-1	TRBJ1-5	TGCAGTGCCACGGGGGGTCAGCCCCAGCATTTT	CSATGGQPQHF
NA	once	TRBV2	TRBJ2-7	TGTGCCAGCAGTGACAGGGTGGTTCAGTACTTC	CASSDRVVQYF
NA	once	TRBV5-1	TRBJ2-3	TGCGCCAGCAGCTTGGAGCTGGGAAAGGGGTCCACAGATACGCAGTATTTT	CASSLELGKGSTDTQYF
NA	NA	TRBV19	TRBJ1-2	TGTGCCAGTAGTACGGAGAGTATTAACTATGGCTACACCTTC	CASSTESINYGYTF
NA	NA	TRBV7-2	TRBJ2-7	TGTGCCAGCAGCCCCCTTACAGGTTCCTACGAGCAGTACTTC	CASSPLTGSYEQYF
NA	NA	TRBV29-1	TRBJ1-2	TGCAGCGTAGGGGGAACCCATGGCTACACCTTC	CSVGGTHGYTF
TRBD1	NA	TRBV3-1/TRBV3-2	TRBJ1-2	TGTGCCAGCAGCCAAGTCGGGACAGGCAACTATGGCTACACCTTC	CASSQVGTGNYGYTF